This T cell receptor beta chain emerged from a study of cytomegalovirus exposure and HLA in healthy donors (TCRdb year 2017). In the study overall: In an earlier analysis of approximately 500 of the donors, approximately 300 Gb of sequence data and approximately 120 million unique TCR beta sequences from about 179 million T cells were reported. The study profiled the T cell repertoires of fewer than 850 subjects by immunosequencing and related them to cytomegalovirus serostatus. Four or five DR-DQ haplotypes were treated as single units for association and clustering because of strong linkage in the cohort. To predict cytomegalovirus infection status, the study brought together high-throughput TCR immunosequencing, statistical association of individual TCRs with disease status, and machine learning. Donor age, sex, ethnicity and CMV serostatus were compiled together with the repertoire data. Typing coverage differed by locus: A, B, C, DRB1 and DQB1 were typed in roughly 620-630 donors, DQA1 in 500 to 550, DPA1 in 600 to 610, and DPB1 in roughly 470. The study aimed to test whether cataloging public T cell receptors could reveal signatures of past pathogen exposure. In an earlier analysis of a few hundred of the donors, high-throughput TCR beta sequencing was used to judge whether each TCR beta V gene segment behaved as functional or pseudogenic. In the later analysis, no new phenotypic data were used to find candidate immune exposures; instead, reliance was placed on TCR beta sequences and their occurrence across donors. Among about 370 genotyped donors of the cohort, an average of approximately 220,000 unique TCR beta nucleotide sequences was sequenced per donor, of which about 20% were non-productive. Class I and class II HLA loci were covered by the typing at four-digit resolution. Genome-wide SNP genotypes for about 55% of the roughly 670 donors were used in a later genetic analysis, which treated that subset as a discovery cohort. In addition to the first cohort of hundreds of subjects, a separate validation cohort of 120 different subjects was used. Approximately 300 gigabases of sequencing data and approximately 91 million unique TCR sequences made up an early release that covered over 550 HLA-typed donors. Of the roughly 430 genotyped donors, 81% fell in the genetic ancestry cluster associated with self-reported Caucasian donors. A later analysis re-analyzed previously published TCR beta repertoires from 650 to 800 donors and added high-resolution HLA genotyping to study TCR occurrence patterns. All discovery cohort repertoires had been generated using a single sequencing platform.

General conclusions and limits of the study: Most TCR sequences were seen in very few donors, while some public TCRs were found in many individuals. Several of the top co-occurrence clusters appeared to be linked to parvovirus B19, influenza, CMV and Epstein-Barr virus, according to a later analysis. In the study, approximately 160 TCR beta chains were listed as associated with cytomegalovirus. In a later analysis, HLA-associated TCR beta chains were found to be more clonally expanded and to have lower generation probabilities than equally common non-associated chains. CMV serostatus was the only immune exposure information available for the cohort. In vitro tests confirmed that a few of the cytomegalovirus-associated TCR beta chains recognize cytomegalovirus antigens. In a later analysis, the rate of TCR association differed among HLA loci, with DRB1 alleles having the most associated TCRs and HLA-C alleles having the fewest. Linkage disequilibrium might explain the correlated functional status among segregating V segments, but an unknown experimental factor could not be ruled out. In a later genetic analysis, a missense DCLRE1C variant was associated with V-gene and J-gene trimming of TCR beta chains, and the association was replicated in an independent cohort. The sequencing pipeline was judged likely to have produced a cluster of highly shared sequence variants as a technical artifact. The classifier was reported to diagnose cytomegalovirus status with high specificity and sensitivity in both the original and validation cohorts. In a later analysis, most CMV-associated TCR beta chains were found to appear HLA-restricted, with HLA associations seemingly driven largely by CMV exposure. Because HLA typing was missing for some donors at each locus, association tests included only the typed subset. The cohort was sequenced for TCR beta chains only, and without alpha or paired-chain data the features that could be detected were limited. Sequencing depth was assumed to be roughly uniform across donors in the presence/absence analyses, though that assumption may not hold. A further reported finding was that TCR beta sequences accurately predicted the HLA-A and HLA-B alleles for most subjects in the first cohort. The 87-base-pair reads could not distinguish some IMGT-functional V segments, including TRBV6-2 and TRBV6-3, so those segments were excluded. When HLA alleles, especially DR and DQ, strongly co-occurred, TCR associations were difficult to assign to individual alleles. A later genetic analysis reported fewer N-insertions in productive TCRs among donors in an Asian-associated ancestry cluster than the approximately 700-donor mean. Over 15 rarely observed V segments, including chromosome 9 orphons, were excluded from the earlier analysis of several hundred of the donors because counts were too low. In a later analysis, around 17,000 TCR beta sequences were associated with specific HLA alleles at a false discovery rate of 0.05. According to the authors, the approach could potentially be generalized to other disease states and immunological phenotypes. In an earlier analysis of 587 of the donors, most TCR beta V segments appeared in productive rearrangements about 87% or about 30% of the time, broadly matching IMGT annotations.

CDR1 and CDR2 (SGDLS, YYNGEE) derive from the germline V gene. The CDR3 goes from the cysteine to the phenylalanine over 16 residues. The CDR3 DNA has 48 bases and is translated from base 1. After removal of 3 bases from V and 5 bases from J, the junction retains 9 bases not matched to a gene. The library came from the immunoSEQ multiplex PCR assay. For the multiplex PCR, a mixture combining 60 forward primers for TCR Vbeta segments and 13 reverse primers for TCR Jbeta segments was used. Amplification of the CDR3 region of rearranged TCR beta genes was performed with a multiplex PCR assay on genomic DNA. The amplified TCR beta libraries were sequenced on the Illumina HiSeq System as 87-base-pair reads. In the authors' own workflow: A later analysis counted approximately 74 million unique TCR beta chains across the 666 repertoires, and 9.5 million to 11 million of these chains were shared by at least two donors. Raw reads were error-corrected and collapsed into unique sequences with a nearest-neighbor algorithm that merged closely related sequences to remove PCR and sequencing errors. Alignment of CDR3 sequences to IMGT reference sequences was used to assign V, D and J gene segments. Each retained sequence needed at least a six-nucleotide match to both a V gene segment and a J gene segment. A rearrangement was called productive if the CDR3 had no stop codons and remained in frame with V and J, and every other rearrangement was called non-productive. CDR3 was defined according to IMGT convention as the region running from the second conserved V-encoded cysteine to the conserved J-encoded phenylalanine. The earlier analysis of some 540 of the donors excluded any sequence lacking an unambiguous match to a single V gene segment. In an earlier analysis of several hundred of the donors, V segments were called functional above 56.7% productive rearrangements and were called segregating when the between-donor standard deviation exceeded 5%. A statistical classification framework was developed to diagnose cytomegalovirus status using the catalog of TCR beta chain sequences. A later analysis assigned V and J genes by comparing TCR nucleotide sequences with IMGT/GENE-DB human TR gene sequences. A later analysis assigned CDR3 sequences and most-parsimonious VDJ recombination scenarios with the TCRdist pipeline. In a later analysis, each TCR beta chain was defined by its CDR3 amino acid sequence together with its V-gene family, and reads lacking a unique V-gene family were excluded. In a later analysis, a few hundred highly shared, low-generation-probability nucleotide sequences were removed to address suspected cross-contamination and a sequencing artifact. In a later analysis, a clonal expansion index for each public chain was calculated from normalized within-repertoire ranks of inferred template counts. Generation probabilities in a later analysis came from a VDJ recombination model fitted to out-of-frame rearrangements, and those results were checked against IGoR. A later analysis scored TCR-TCR, TCR-HLA and TCR-CMV co-occurrence with hypergeometric tests, applying a repertoire-size bias correction to TCR pairs. False discovery rates were estimated in a later analysis by permuting HLA or CMV assignments 20 times. In a later analysis, co-occurring TCRs were grouped using DBSCAN, with TCRdist sequence similarity added in when clustering inside HLA-allele-positive subsets. Co-occurrence clustering excluded repertoires with fewer than 30,000 or more than 120,000 public chains, plus five with anomalous nucleotide sharing. TCRdb carries this immuneACCESS record with in-frame sequences only. Its versions omit some clonotypes, under half of them owing to an unresolved V gene in the studies checked, with the rest unexplained. V and J calls and clone size come straight from that table; D and trimming were deduced from the DNA. Within this sample are about 79,000 clones, with about two thirds of them counted one time only. The ten largest make up approximately 8.2% of the sample.

With regard to this clone: The specificity of this receptor is unknown. No base quality information exists; no much larger clone differs at one position.

The cohort consisted of 600 to 750 healthy bone marrow donors. At the time of sampling, every cohort member was nominally healthy, though immune exposures that went unrecorded were likely present. The donor tested CMV seronegative and was one of the 352 seronegative cohort members. Each donor provided a peripheral blood sample, and peripheral blood mononuclear cells were used for TCR beta sequencing. Genomic DNA was extracted from the blood cell samples with the Qiagen DNeasy Blood Extraction Kit. Specimen: PBMCs. The receptor was derived from a man aged 60 to 69 in good health and CMV-seronegative. Recombination joined TRBV9 with TRBJ2-5, with 11 junctional bases fitting TRBD2. The CDR3: CASSEGLAGGGETQYF. The sequenced DNA is TGTGCCAGCAGCGAGGGTCTAGCGGGGGGTGGGGAGACCCAGTACTTC. Beyond the CDR3, the reference TRBV9 and TRBJ2-5 genes provide the residues; the full variable domain reads: DSGVTQTPKHLITATGQRVTLRCSPRSGDLSVYWYQQSLDQGLQFLIQYYNGEERAKGNILERFSAQQFPDLHSELNLSSLELGDSALYFCASSEGLAGGGETQYFGPGTRLLVL.